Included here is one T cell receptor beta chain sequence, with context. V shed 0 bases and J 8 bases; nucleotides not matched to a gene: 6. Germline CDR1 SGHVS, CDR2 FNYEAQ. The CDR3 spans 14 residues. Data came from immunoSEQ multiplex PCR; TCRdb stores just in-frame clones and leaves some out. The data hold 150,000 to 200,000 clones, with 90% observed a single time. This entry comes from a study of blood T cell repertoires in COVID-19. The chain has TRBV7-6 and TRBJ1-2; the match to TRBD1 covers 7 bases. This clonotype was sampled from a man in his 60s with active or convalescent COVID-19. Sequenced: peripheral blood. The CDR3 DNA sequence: TGTGCCAGCAGCTTAGCGTTTCAGGGGGAGGGCTACACCTTC. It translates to CASSLAFQGEGYTF. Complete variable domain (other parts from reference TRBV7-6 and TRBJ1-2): GAGVSQSPRYKVTKRGQDVALRCDPISGHVSLYWYRQALGQGPEFLTYFNYEAQQDKSGLPNDRFSAERPEGSISTLTIQRTEQRDSAMYRCASSLAFQGEGYTFGSGTRLTVV.